The clone carrying this T cell receptor (beta chain) appeared once. This specimen comes from a study of blood T cell repertoires in COVID-19. Study context: Whether acute or convalescent, the COVID-19 samples came from the United States, Italy and Spain. PBMCs, B-cell-depleted T cells, or T cells provided the cDNA or gDNA that made up the material.

Original methodology: Amplification from reference gene primers served as the basis for estimated nucleated cell counts. The method was immunoSEQ multiplex PCR; TCRdb's version includes in-frame clones alone and lacks a portion of them. That table is the source of V, J and clone size, and D and trimming were worked out from the DNA. The data contain around 100,000 clones, 80% to 85% of them singletons. The CDR3 is 11 amino acids. The junction had 7 bases not matched to a gene; V was cut back by 6 bases and J by 14 bases. Sequencing was carried out using peripheral blood. The chain joins TRBV12-3 or TRBV12-4 to TRBJ2-3, with 8 bases that match TRBD1. The sequence came from an older man with acute or convalescent COVID-19. For the CDR3, the DNA is TGTGCCAGCAGCAGGGGGCGCGTACGGTATTTT. This codes for CASSRGRVRYF.